These 25 T cell receptor beta chains originate from one sample sequenced in a study of blood T cell repertoires in COVID-19. Sequenced by immunoSEQ multiplex PCR; TCRdb stores in-frame clones only, minus some. The sample gives approximately 250,000 clones, 85% to 90% of which show up once; over 3.5% is in the top ten. The sequencing sample was made of PBMCs or T cells enriched from blood (not recorded which). Receptors were obtained from a woman younger than 45 with acute COVID-19.

This clone showed up just once. The chain uses TRBV9 and TRBJ2-3; 13 nucleotides line up with TRBD2. Per germline, CDR1 SGDLS and CDR2 YYNGEE. This CDR3 is 17 amino acids long. Trimming cost V 0 bases and J 4 bases; bases outside gene matches: 5. The chain's CDR3 is CASSVGTSGSLADTQYF. CDR3 nucleotides: TGTGCCAGCAGCGTAGGGACTAGCGGGAGTCTCGCAGATACGCAGTATTTT. Full variable domain (missing parts from reference TRBV9 and TRBJ2-3): DSGVTQTPKHLITATGQRVTLRCSPRSGDLSVYWYQQSLDQGLQFLIQYYNGEERAKGNILERFSAQQFPDLHSELNLSSLELGDSALYFCASSVGTSGSLADTQYFGPGTRLTVL.

This chain uses TRBV27 with TRBJ2-3, with D unclear. Between the trimmed V and J ends, which lost 5 bases and 1 base, there was a span of 7 bases. Germline lookup yields CDR1 MNHEY and CDR2 SMNVEV (reference sequence). CDR3 length equals 13 residues. The CDR3 DNA sequence: TGTGCCAGCAGTCTAACTGGCACAGATACGCAGTATTTT. It yields the protein CASSLTGTDTQYF.

The chain recombines TRBV9 with TRBJ2-1; D not certain. V was cut by 0 bases and J by 0 bases, with 10 bases left in between. The V gene's germline CDR1 is SGDLS and CDR2 YYNGEE. The CDR3 contains 16 residues. DNA of the CDR3: TGTGCCAGCAGCGTAGACTTAAGGAGCTCCTACAATGAGCAGTTCTTC. Encoded protein: CASSVDLRSSYNEQFF.

The J gene is TRBJ2-3, the V gene TRBV28, with 15 bases aligning to TRBD2. The V gene's germline CDR1 is MDHEN and CDR2 SYDVKM. J lost 6 bases, V lost 8 bases, and 15 bases had no gene match. The CDR3 consists of 18 residues. The CDR3 spells CASRGRRTSGRVGDTQYF. The DNA for the CDR3 is TGTGCCAGCCGGGGACGGCGGACTAGCGGGAGGGTGGGGGATACGCAGTATTTT.

V is TRBV4-2 and J is TRBJ2-7; 8 bases fit TRBD2. This CDR3 region has 17 residues. Germline lookup yields CDR1 LGHNA and CDR2 YNFKEQ. V was pared by 0 bases and J by 4 bases, with 11 bases of the junction left unmatched. CDR3 residues: CASSQDRSGSPTYEQYF. The CDR3 region has the DNA TGTGCCAGCAGCCAAGATCGGAGCGGGAGCCCCACGTACGAGCAGTACTTC.

The rearrangement uses TRBV27 and TRBJ1-5; D possibly corresponds to TRBD1 (5 bases). Trimming left V 4 bases short and J 6 bases short, with 10 bases between. Germline values: CDR1 MNHEY, CDR2 SMNVEV (reference sequence). The CDR3 loop spans 13 amino acids. The CDR3 DNA is TGTGCCAGCAGTTGGGGCCCCAGTCAGCCCCAGCATTTT. As protein: CASSWGPSQPQHF.

The rearrangement joins TRBV5-6 to TRBJ1-2; 10 bases line up with TRBD1. The V gene's germline CDR1 is SGHDT and CDR2 YYEEEE. The ends lost 0 bases at V and 0 bases at J; junction bases unmatched: 11. The CDR3 has 19 amino acids. CDR3 in amino acids: CASSLEKGTGEIPNYGYTF. Written as DNA, the CDR3 is TGTGCCAGCAGCTTGGAAAAAGGGACAGGGGAAATACCTAACTATGGCTACACCTTC.

Regarding this clone: One end of the junction fails to match germline, which may point to a read error. The genes are TRBV4-2 and TRBJ2-7, with 8 nucleotides matching TRBD2. Germline loops: CDR1 LGHNA, CDR2 YNFKEQ. The CDR3 sequence is 14 residues long. The chain's CDR3 is CASNQAGEASEQYF. The CDR3 DNA reads as TGTGCCAGCAACCAAGCGGGAGAAGCCAGCGAGCAGTACTTC.

The chain is built from TRBV12-3 or TRBV12-4 and TRBJ2-7, with D possibly TRBD2 on 5 matching bases. The length of the CDR3 is 13 residues. V shed 7 bases and J shed 4 bases, with 14 bases lying between them. The CDR3 here is CASTPGITYEQYF. The CDR3 bases are TGTGCCAGCACTCCCGGGATTACGTACGAGCAGTACTTC.

V and J are TRBV29-1 and TRBJ1-1, with D perhaps matching TRBD1 (5 bases). V was trimmed by 3 bases and J by 1 base, leaving 6 bases between them. There are 12 residues in the CDR3. The germline V gene has CDR1 SQVTM and CDR2 ANQGSEA. CDR3 sequence: CSVEQGNTEAFF. The CDR3 coding sequence is TGCAGCGTTGAGCAGGGGAACACTGAAGCTTTCTTT.

This sequence joins TRBV7-6 and TRBJ2-2; weak D call: TRBD2 (5 bases). Germline-derived CDR1 and CDR2 are SGHVS and FNYEAQ. The CDR3 sequence is 16 residues long. Trimming cost V 5 bases and J 3 bases, with 16 bases left between them. The CDR3 protein is CASSPGNGEYTGELFF. The CDR3 DNA follows: TGTGCCAGCAGCCCGGGCAACGGGGAATACACCGGGGAGCTGTTTTTT.

The chain recombines TRBV5-6 with TRBJ1-2; D not certain. Trimming pared 7 bases from V and 0 bases from J, leaving 22 bases between. The CDR3 spans 17 residues. Germline CDR1 SGHDT, CDR2 YYEEEE. CDR3 loop: CASRLTSGFPTNYGYTF. In DNA, the CDR3 is TGTGCCAGCCGTTTGACAAGCGGATTTCCCACTAACTATGGCTACACCTTC.

The chain recombines TRBV12-3 or TRBV12-4 with TRBJ1-5; no clear D gene. V lost 3 bases to trimming and J lost 7 bases, with 7 bases between them. The CDR3 loop spans 12 amino acids. CDR3 DNA: TGTGCCAGCAGTTTTCCCCGGCAGCCCCAGCATTTT. This codes for CASSFPRQPQHF.

This chain joins TRBV13 and TRBJ1-4; 10 nucleotides match TRBD1. The germline V gene has CDR1 PRHDT and CDR2 FYEKMQ (reference sequence). V was clipped by 5 bases and J by 8 bases; unmatched bases: 8. The CDR3 runs to 15 residues. CDR3 region: CASSPSGTGEEKLFF. CDR3 sequence (DNA): TGTGCCAGCAGCCCATCCGGGACAGGGGAGGAAAAACTGTTTTTT. Based on the CDR3 plus reference TRBV13 and TRBJ1-4, the full variable domain is AAGVIQSPRHLIKEKRETATLKCYPIPRHDTVYWYQQGPGQDPQFLISFYEKMQSDKGSIPDRFSAQQFSDYHSELNMSSLELGDSALYFCASSPSGTGEEKLFFGSGTQLSVL.

This sequence joins TRBV3-1 (or the pseudogene TRBV3-2) and TRBJ1-1; possibly TRBD1 for D (5 bases). This CDR3 is 16 amino acids long. With 3 bases removed from V and 4 bases from J, the gap between germline ends came to 18 bases. Germline lookup yields CDR1 LGHDT and CDR2 YNNKEL (reference sequence). In nucleotides, the CDR3 is TGTGCCAGCAGCCACACACCGACAGCCAGTACCACTGAAGCTTTCTTT. It specifies CASSHTPTASTTEAFF.

V usage is TRBV3-1 (or the pseudogene TRBV3-2) and J usage is TRBJ2-3; D gene ambiguous. The V end was cut by 0 bases, the J end by 6 bases, with 13 bases between. This CDR3 is 15 amino acids long. CDR1 is LGHDT and CDR2 is YNNKEL in the germline V gene (reference sequence). The CDR3 DNA reads TGTGCCAGCAGCCAAGATACCCTGTCAGGCGATACGCAGTATTTT. Its translation is CASSQDTLSGDTQYF.

The CDR3 reads CASSLGLWSSYEQYF. The CDR3 DNA follows: TGTGCCAGCAGCTTGGGACTCTGGAGCTCCTACGAGCAGTACTTC. The rearrangement links TRBV5-8 to TRBJ2-7, with no clear D. The CDR3 loop spans 15 amino acids. Trimming removed 0 bases from V and 0 bases from J, with 10 bases in between. Germline V gene lookup returns CDR1 SGHTS and CDR2 YDEGEE. Full variable domain (outside the CDR3, taken from reference TRBV5-8 and TRBJ2-7): EAGVTQSPTHLIKTRGQQATLRCSPISGHTSVYWYQQALGLGLQFLLWYDEGEERNRGNFPPRFSGRQFPNYSSELNVNALELEDSALYLCASSLGLWSSYEQYFGPGTRLTVT.

The rearrangement links TRBV5-4 to TRBJ2-7; TRBD2 matches at 9 bases. The ends lost 0 bases at V and 6 bases at J; junction bases unmatched: 7. Per germline, CDR1 SGHNT and CDR2 YYREEE (reference sequence). This CDR3 contains 15 residues. The CDR3 nucleotides are TGTGCCAGCAGCTTGGCGGCTAGCGGGACGGGCGAGCAGTACTTC. This gives the protein CASSLAASGTGEQYF.

This clone is a singleton in its sample. This chain joins TRBV6-5 and TRBJ1-1, with 7 bases matching TRBD1. V trimming: 2 bases; J trimming: 0 bases; junction bases outside the gene matches: 3. Germline values: CDR1 MNHEY, CDR2 SVGAGI. This CDR3 has 15 residues. CDR3 DNA sequence: TGTGCCAGCAGTTACGCCGGGACAGTGAACACTGAAGCTTTCTTT. This gives the protein CASSYAGTVNTEAFF.

This chain connects TRBV7-9 to TRBJ2-7, with 7 bases fitting TRBD1. Losses at the gene ends were 4 bases for V and 2 bases for J; bases not matched to a gene: 8. Germline V gives CDR1 SEHNR, CDR2 FQNEAQ (reference sequence). CDR3 length equals 15 residues. The CDR3 sequence is CASSSRRDSTYEQYF. In DNA form, the CDR3 reads TGTGCCAGCAGCTCGAGAAGGGACAGTACCTACGAGCAGTACTTC.

V usage is TRBV10-3 and J usage is TRBJ2-1; perhaps TRBD2 as D (6 bases). The CDR3 extends over 15 amino acids. Germline values: CDR1 ENHRY, CDR2 SYGVKD. V gave up 5 bases and J gave up 1 base, with 12 bases separating them. The CDR3 DNA sequence: TGTGCCATCAGTACCTCCCGGGGGTCCTACAATGAGCAGTTCTTC. It yields the protein CAISTSRGSYNEQFF.

The chain recombines TRBV28 with TRBJ2-7, with 14 bases that match TRBD2. The J segment lost 6 bases and the V segment lost 5 bases, leaving 6 bases of the junction unmatched. Germline CDR1 MDHEN, CDR2 SYDVKM. This CDR3 region has 15 residues. CDR3 loop: CASSKPGLAGAEQYF. CDR3 coding DNA: TGTGCCAGCAGTAAACCGGGACTAGCGGGAGCCGAGCAGTACTTC.

This clone appeared a few times. This sequence joins TRBV10-3 and TRBJ1-1; 7 nucleotides agree with TRBD1. Germline V gene data show CDR1 as ENHRY and CDR2 as SYGVKD. CDR3 size: 12 residues. The V gene end was trimmed by 7 bases and the J gene end by 4 bases; junction bases not matched to a gene: 3. The CDR3 nucleotides are TGTGCCATCATGGCAGGGGGCACTGAAGCTTTCTTT. This codes for CAIMAGGTEAFF.

V is TRBV7-9 and J is TRBJ1-2; D remains unclear. CDR3 length: 15 residues. V lost 0 bases and J lost 3, with 11 bases in between. In germline, CDR1 is SEHNR, CDR2 FQNEAQ (reference sequence). The DNA for the CDR3 is TGTGCCAGCAGCTTAGCCTCGAAACGGGACTATGGCTACACCTTC. It translates to CASSLASKRDYGYTF.

The chain combines TRBV18 with TRBJ2-2; TRBD1 aligns across 8 bases. V shed 3 bases and J 6 bases; nucleotides not matched to a gene: 3. The CDR3 spans 14 residues. Germline V gene sequence: CDR1 KGHSH, CDR2 LQKENI. CDR3 in amino acids: CASSPGQDAGELFF. The CDR3 DNA is TGTGCCAGCTCACCGGGACAGGACGCCGGGGAGCTGTTTTTT.